This TCR beta chain derives from a study of blood T cell repertoires in COVID-19. Trimming removed 5 bases from V and 1 base from J, with 15 bases in between. The germline gives CDR1 LGHNT, CDR2 FRNRAP. The CDR3 is made up of 16 amino acids. Method: immunoSEQ multiplex PCR; TCRdb's copy keeps in-frame clones and lacks some. The profile covers 150,000 to 200,000 clones, with more than 85% appearing a single time and roughly 0.95% taken by the ten largest. The specimen sequenced was peripheral blood. This clonotype originated in a man younger than 35 with acute or convalescent COVID-19. The chain recombines TRBV12-5 with TRBJ2-1; tentatively, D is TRBD2 (5 bases). CDR3 residues: CASGMTRVWSYNEQFF. For the CDR3, the DNA is TGTGCTAGTGGTATGACGAGGGTTTGGTCCTACAATGAGCAGTTCTTC.